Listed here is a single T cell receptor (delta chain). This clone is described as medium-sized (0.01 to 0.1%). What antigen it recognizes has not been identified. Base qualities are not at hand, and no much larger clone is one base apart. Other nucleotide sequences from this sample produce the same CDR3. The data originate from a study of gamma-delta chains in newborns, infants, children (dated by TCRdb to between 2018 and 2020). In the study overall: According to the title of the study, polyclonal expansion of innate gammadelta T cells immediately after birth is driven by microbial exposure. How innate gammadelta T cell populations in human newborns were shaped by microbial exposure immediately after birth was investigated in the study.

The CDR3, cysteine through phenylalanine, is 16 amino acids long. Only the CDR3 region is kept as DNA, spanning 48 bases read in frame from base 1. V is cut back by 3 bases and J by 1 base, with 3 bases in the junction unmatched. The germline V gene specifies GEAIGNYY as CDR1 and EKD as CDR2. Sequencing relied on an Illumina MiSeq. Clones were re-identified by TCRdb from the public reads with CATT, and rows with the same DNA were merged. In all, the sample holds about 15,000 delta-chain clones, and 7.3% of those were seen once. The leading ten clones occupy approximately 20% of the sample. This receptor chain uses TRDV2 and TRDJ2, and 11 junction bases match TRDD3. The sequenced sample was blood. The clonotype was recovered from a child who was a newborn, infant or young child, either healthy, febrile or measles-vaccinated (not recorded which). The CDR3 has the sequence CACDLLGDNLTAQLFF. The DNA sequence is TGTGCCTGTGACCTACTGGGGGATAATTTGACAGCACAACTCTTCTTT.